The 17 T cell receptor beta chains given below trace back to one sample, sequenced in a study of blood T cell repertoires in COVID-19. Using immunoSEQ multiplex PCR, the repertoire was profiled, and TCRdb retains in-frame clones only, with some absent. This sample has over 300,000 clones, with about 89% found just once. Sequenced: PBMCs or T cells enriched from blood (not recorded which). The receptors derive from a middle-aged woman who had recovered from COVID-19.

This sequence joins TRBV7-9 and TRBJ1-6; D gene ambiguous. This CDR3 has 14 amino acids. Germline V gene data show CDR1 as SEHNR and CDR2 as FQNEAQ (reference sequence). Trimming took off 7 bases at V and 7 bases at J, with 14 bases between the two ends. The CDR3 DNA is TGTGCCAGCACCCCTCCAGGACTCAATTCACCCCTCCACTTT. Residues: CASTPPGLNSPLHF.

The chain carries TRBV11-3 and TRBJ2-5, with 8 bases that match TRBD1. V dropped 5 bases and J dropped 0; count of bases not matched to a gene: 5. Looked up from germline, CDR1 is SGHNT and CDR2 is YENEEA. This CDR3 has 15 amino acids. CDR3 coding DNA: TGTGCCAGCAGCCGATACAGGGGGTACCAAGAGACCCAGTACTTC. As protein: CASSRYRGYQETQYF. Drawing the rest from reference TRBV11-3 and TRBJ2-5, the complete variable domain is EAGVVQSPRYKIIEKKQPVAFWCNPISGHNTLYWYLQNLGQGPELLIRYENEEAVDDSQLPKDRFSAERLKGVDSTLKIQPAELGDSAVYLCASSRYRGYQETQYFGPGTRLLVL.

CDR3 nucleotide sequence: TGTGCCTGGGAGCCGGGACTAGCGCCGAACAATGAGCAGTTCTTC. Its translation: CAWEPGLAPNNEQFF. The chain uses TRBV30 and TRBJ2-1, with 10 bases lining up with TRBD2. This CDR3 comprises 15 residues. Germline V CDR1 and CDR2: GTSNPN, SVGIG (reference sequence). V gave up 5 bases and J gave up 5 bases; unmatched junction bases: 9.

This clone appeared a few times. The rearrangement links TRBV19 to TRBJ1-2; D is perhaps TRBD1 (5 bases). V lost 9 bases to trimming and J lost 2 bases, with 16 bases between them. This CDR3 is built from 14 residues. Per germline, CDR1 LNHDA and CDR2 SQIVND (reference sequence). The CDR3, as DNA: TGTGCCAGCGCCCCAGGGCATATCAACTATGGCTACACCTTC. Amino acids: CASAPGHINYGYTF.

V and J are TRBV11-2 and TRBJ2-7; D uncertain. V lost 4 bases to trimming and J lost 1 base, with 11 bases between them. The length of the CDR3 is 14 residues. Germline V lookup: CDR1 SGHAT, CDR2 FQNNGV. The CDR3 region is CASSSGFTSYEQYF. CDR3 DNA: TGTGCCAGCAGCTCCGGGTTTACTTCCTACGAGCAGTACTTC.

Worth noting for this clone: One end of the junction is discordant with germline, which a read error may explain. The chain is built from TRBV7-7 and TRBJ2-1, with 10 bases aligning to TRBD1. Germline-derived CDR1 and CDR2 are SSHAT and FNYEAQ (reference sequence). The CDR3 spans 15 residues. The CDR3 sequence: CASSSGTGELGEQFF. Here the CDR3 DNA reads TGTGCTAGCAGCTCCGGGACAGGGGAGCTGGGGGAGCAGTTCTTC.

This sequence joins TRBV6-5 and TRBJ2-1, with 7 bases lining up with TRBD2. The germline V gene encodes CDR1 MNHEY and CDR2 SVGAGI. After removal of 5 bases from V and 2 bases from J, the junction contained 3 bases not matched to a gene. The CDR3 has 14 residues. The CDR3 protein is CASSPAGTYNEQFF. CDR3 nucleotide sequence: TGTGCCAGCAGTCCAGCGGGAACCTACAATGAGCAGTTCTTC.

This chain links TRBV12-5 with TRBJ2-1; D not resolved. The CDR3 extends over 12 amino acids. Looked up from germline, CDR1 is LGHNT and CDR2 is FRNRAP. Between the trimmed V and J ends, which lost 5 bases and 7 bases, there was a span of 9 bases. The CDR3 region is CASGAFGNEQFF. DNA for the CDR3: TGTGCTAGTGGTGCATTCGGGAATGAGCAGTTCTTC.

The rearrangement joins TRBV7-6 to TRBJ2-2; a possible D gene is TRBD1 (6 bases). The V gene's germline CDR1 is SGHVS and CDR2 FNYEAQ. V was clipped by 5 bases and J by 1 base, with 14 bases between them. This CDR3 has 16 residues. DNA of the CDR3: TGTGCCAGCAGCCGCCGGGACACCTTGAACACCGGGGAGCTGTTTTTT. It is translated as CASSRRDTLNTGELFF.

In this sample, this clone turned up a few times. V and J are TRBV7-9 and TRBJ2-5; D may be TRBD1 (5 bases). The CDR3 covers 13 residues. Germline V gene data show CDR1 as SEHNR and CDR2 as FQNEAQ (reference sequence). The V end lost 5 bases, the J end lost 7 bases, and 14 bases lay between the germline ends. CDR3 protein: CASSASGAGTQYF. The CDR3 bases are TGTGCCAGCAGCGCCTCTGGGGCTGGGACCCAGTACTTC.

This chain connects TRBV7-2 to TRBJ1-3; TRBD1 matches at 7 bases. CDR1 and CDR2 from the germline V gene are SGHTA and FQGNSA. The junction had 3 bases not matched to a gene; V was cut back by 0 bases and J by 1 base. This CDR3 has 16 amino acids. CDR3 residues: CASSLAGGASGNTIYF. CDR3 nucleotides: TGTGCCAGCAGCTTAGCAGGGGGCGCGTCTGGAAACACCATATATTTT.

V usage is TRBV10-3 and J usage is TRBJ1-2; the match to TRBD1 covers 11 bases. The CDR3 is 14 residues long. The ends lost 7 bases at V and 7 bases at J; junction bases unmatched: 8. The germline V gene has CDR1 ENHRY and CDR2 SYGVKD. For the CDR3, the DNA is TGTGCCATCAACCCGGGACAGGGGGATGTTGGCTACACCTTC. Residues: CAINPGQGDVGYTF.

This chain uses TRBV3-1 (or the pseudogene TRBV3-2) with TRBJ2-7; weak D call: TRBD2 (6 bases). The V gene's germline CDR1 is LGHDT and CDR2 YNNKEL (reference sequence). The CDR3 has 13 residues. Trimming took 2 bases from V and 6 from J, leaving 11 bases between them. CDR3 sequence reads: CASSQLAGSEQYF. The DNA of the CDR3 is TGTGCCAGCAGCCAATTGGCGGGGAGCGAGCAGTACTTC.

The V and J genes are TRBV5-1 and TRBJ2-3; tentatively, D is TRBD2 (6 bases). The CDR3 length is 14 residues. Germline V gene lookup returns CDR1 SGHRS and CDR2 YFSETQ. V dropped 5 bases and J dropped 3 bases, with 13 bases sitting between them. The CDR3 DNA reads as TGCGCCAGCAGTAGCGCGGGATGGACAGATACGCAGTATTTT. Translated, it gives CASSSAGWTDTQYF.

This sequence joins TRBV4-3 and TRBJ1-2, with 8 nucleotides matching TRBD1. Trimming took 5 bases from V and 6 from J; bases not matched to a gene: 8. CDR3 length: 14 residues. The germline CDR1 and CDR2 sequences are LGHNA and YSLEER. CDR3 coding DNA: TGCGCCAGCAGCTACGGGACAGGCGTGGATGGCTACACCTTC. It is translated as CASSYGTGVDGYTF.

The sample holds one count of this clone. V and J are TRBV27 and TRBJ1-2; tentative D call: TRBD1 (5 bases). Looked up from germline, CDR1 is MNHEY and CDR2 is SMNVEV (reference sequence). Trimming removed 8 bases from V and 8 bases from J, with 15 bases in between. The CDR3 is 12 residues long. The CDR3 protein is CASGSRGEGYTF. In DNA form, the CDR3 reads TGTGCCAGCGGTTCAAGGGGCGAAGGCTACACCTTC.

The chain uses TRBV2 and TRBJ2-7; 7 bases agree with TRBD2. Unmatched junction bases numbered 6, after V lost 4 bases and J lost 0 bases. Germline CDR1 SNHLY, CDR2 FYNNEI. The CDR3 sequence is 15 residues long. CDR3 nucleotide sequence: TGTGCCAGCAGTGCGTTACTAGCGAGCTCCTACGAGCAGTACTTC. As protein: CASSALLASSYEQYF.